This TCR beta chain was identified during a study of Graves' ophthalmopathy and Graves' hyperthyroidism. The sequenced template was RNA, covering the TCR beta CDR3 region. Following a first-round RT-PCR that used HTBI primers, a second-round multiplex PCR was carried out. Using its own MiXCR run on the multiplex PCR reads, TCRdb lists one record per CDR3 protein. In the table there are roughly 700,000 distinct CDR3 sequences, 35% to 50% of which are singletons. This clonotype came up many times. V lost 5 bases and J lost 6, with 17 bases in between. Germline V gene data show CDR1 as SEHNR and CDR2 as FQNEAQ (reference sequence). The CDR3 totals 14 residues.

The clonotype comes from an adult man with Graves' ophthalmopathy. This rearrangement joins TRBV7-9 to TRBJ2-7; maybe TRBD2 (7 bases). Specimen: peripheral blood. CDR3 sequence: CASSPKGGIGEQYF. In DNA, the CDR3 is TGTGCCAGCAGCCCCAAGGGGGGGATCGGCGAGCAGTACTTC.